The sample holds many counts of the clone carrying this TCR beta chain. Germline CDR1 is MNHNS and CDR2 is SASEGT. V dropped 7 bases and J dropped 6 bases, with 13 bases sitting between them. The CDR3 runs 12 residues. PBMCs stemmed from 8.5 to 10 ml fresh peripheral blood. Authors of the study amplified TCR beta CDR3 regions from RNA transcripts. With the HTBI primer set, the TCR CDR3 went through a first round of RT-PCR. TCRdb used MiXCR to reprocess the multiplex PCR reads, holding one entry per CDR3 protein. The table has approximately 600,000 distinct CDR3 sequences, around 15% seen once; the top ten hold 3.8%. This sample is drawn from a study of T cells in Graves' hyperthyroidism and ophthalmopathy.

This receptor was taken from a woman between 25 and 40 years old with Graves' hyperthyroidism. V usage is TRBV6-1 and J usage is TRBJ2-7; weak D call: TRBD2 (5 bases). The sample taken for sequencing was blood. Here the CDR3 reads CASNPYGGEQYF. The CDR3 nucleotides are TGTGCCAGCAATCCCTACGGAGGCGAGCAGTACTTC.